The 22 T cell receptor beta chains presented below share a single source sample, sequenced in a study of T cells in Graves' hyperthyroidism and ophthalmopathy. Amplification yielded TCR beta CDR3 regions, with RNA transcripts as the source. Carried out on the TCR CDR3, a first-round RT-PCR used the HTBI primer set. TCRdb reprocessed the multiplex PCR reads via MiXCR and lists one record per CDR3 protein. The repertoire holds 640,000 or so distinct CDR3 sequences, with approximately 15% as singletons. The sample was blood. Receptors were obtained from a woman in her thirties or forties with Graves' ophthalmopathy.

The V and J genes are TRBV7-6 and TRBJ1-1, with D perhaps TRBD1 (6 bases). The CDR3 spans 15 residues. Germline lookup yields CDR1 SGHVS and CDR2 FNYEAQ. V lost 4 bases, J lost 5 bases, and 17 bases lay in between. Here the CDR3 DNA reads TGTGCCAGCAGCTCCCCAAGGGGGGGACGAACTGAAGCTTTCTTT. This encodes CASSSPRGGRTEAFF.

The rearrangement links TRBV28 to TRBJ1-1; 7 bases fit TRBD1. V lost 6 bases, J lost 6 bases, and 7 bases stayed unmatched. This CDR3 region has 13 residues. The germline V gene has CDR1 MDHEN and CDR2 SYDVKM. This CDR3 reads CASSLIGTAEAFF. CDR3 DNA sequence: TGTGCCAGCAGCCTAATCGGGACAGCTGAAGCTTTCTTT.

This clonotype came up many times. This chain joins TRBV2 and TRBJ1-5; weak D call: TRBD1 (6 bases). This CDR3 is built from 14 residues. The V end was cut by 4 bases, the J end by 2 bases, with 9 bases between. The germline gives CDR1 SNHLY, CDR2 FYNNEI. The CDR3 is CASSGGLGNQPQHF. The CDR3 DNA reads TGTGCCAGCAGTGGGGGGCTCGGCAATCAGCCCCAGCATTTT. The full variable domain, in which reference TRBV2 and TRBJ1-5 provide the parts outside the CDR3, is EPEVTQTPSHQVTQMGQEVILRCVPISNHLYFYWYRQILGQKVEFLVSFYNNEISEKSEIFDDQFSVERPDGSNFTLKIRSTKLEDSAMYFCASSGGLGNQPQHFGDGTRLSIL.

This clonotype was detected ten times or more. This chain connects TRBV11-2 to TRBJ1-1; no clear D. The length of the CDR3 is 15 residues. Germline CDR1 is SGHAT and CDR2 is FQNNGV. The V gene lost 0 bases and the J gene lost 3 bases, with 11 bases spanning the gap. The CDR3 DNA reads TGTGCCAGCAGCTTAGACAGGACGTTACACACTGAAGCTTTCTTT. It is translated as CASSLDRTLHTEAFF.

This clonotype came up many times. The rearrangement links TRBV30 to TRBJ2-7; 10 nucleotides line up with TRBD1. Germline CDR1 and CDR2: GTSNPN and SVGIG (reference sequence). CDR3 length: 13 amino acids. V gave up 5 bases and J gave up 3 bases; unmatched junction bases: 4. In DNA form, the CDR3 reads TGTGCCTGGGAGGACAGGGGGAACTACGAGCAGTACTTC. Amino acids: CAWEDRGNYEQYF.

V gene TRBV10-2 combines with J gene TRBJ2-7, with 9 bases fitting TRBD2. This CDR3 spans 12 amino acids. Losses at the gene ends were 8 bases for V and 6 bases for J; bases not matched to a gene: 5. Germline-derived CDR1 and CDR2 are WSHSY and SAAADI. The CDR3 DNA follows: TGCGCCAGCGGGAGCGGGGGGCTCGAGCAGTACTTC. Residues: CASGSGGLEQYF.

This clonotype was counted at least ten times. The V call is TRBV28, the J call TRBJ2-7; 7 nucleotides match TRBD1. This CDR3 has 17 amino acids. The V segment lost 8 bases and the J segment 2 bases; nucleotides outside the gene matches: 18. The germline CDR1 and CDR2 sequences are MDHEN and SYDVKM. CDR3 coding DNA: TGTGCCAGCGATCGACGGGGCTCCGGGACAGCGACCTACGAGCAGTACTTC. It yields the protein CASDRRGSGTATYEQYF.

This clonotype was observed at least ten times. This chain links TRBV28 with TRBJ2-5; possible D gene TRBD1, 5 bases. V dropped 9 bases and J dropped 1 base, with 6 bases sitting between them. This CDR3 has 11 amino acids. CDR1 is MDHEN and CDR2 is SYDVKM in the germline V gene. CDR3 sequence: CASQGQETQYF. In DNA, the CDR3 is TGTGCCAGTCAGGGCCAAGAGACCCAGTACTTC.

The table lists this clonotype with many counts. This chain uses TRBV12-3 or TRBV12-4 with TRBJ1-2; 9 bases agree with TRBD1. The CDR3 runs 13 residues. V shed 5 bases and J 6 bases; nucleotides not matched to a gene: 4. The CDR3 sequence is CASSPRDRDGYTF. In DNA form, the CDR3 reads TGTGCCAGCAGTCCCCGGGACAGGGATGGCTACACCTTC.

About this clonotype: This clone may be a read error of a much larger clone one base away. The chain has TRBV6-1 and TRBJ1-5, with 7 bases fitting TRBD1. The germline gives CDR1 MNHNS, CDR2 SASEGT. The CDR3 contains 15 residues. The J segment lost 5 bases and the V segment lost 7 bases, leaving 11 bases of the junction unmatched. The CDR3 loop is CASTVPNRGDQPQHF. For the CDR3, the DNA is TGTGCCAGCACGGTCCCTAACAGGGGAGATCAGCCCCAGCATTTT.

This clonotype appeared many times. The chain combines TRBV5-1 with TRBJ1-1, with a possible D match to TRBD1 (5 bases). V lost 0 bases and J 5 bases, leaving 14 bases between the germline ends. Germline V gene data show CDR1 as SGHRS and CDR2 as YFSETQ. The CDR3 contains 15 residues. CDR3 bases: TGCGCCAGCAGCTTGGAAGGACACGGCTTAACTGAAGCTTTCTTT. It is translated as CASSLEGHGLTEAFF.

This clonotype was seen at least ten times. The chain recombines TRBV15 with TRBJ2-4, with a possible D match to TRBD2 (5 bases). V lost 1 base to trimming and J lost 3 bases, with 16 bases between them. CDR3 length: 17 amino acids. The germline CDR1 and CDR2 sequences are LNHNV and YYDKDF (reference sequence). CDR3 region: CATSRGAGGGVKNIQYF. CDR3 nucleotides: TGTGCCACCAGCAGAGGCGCGGGCGGTGGGGTCAAAAACATTCAGTACTTC.

This clonotype showed up just a few times. The chain employs TRBV6-5 and TRBJ1-1; possibly TRBD1 for D (5 bases). The germline V gene has CDR1 MNHEY and CDR2 SVGAGI. V lost 2 bases, J lost 7 bases, and 8 bases lay in between. The CDR3 runs 12 residues. The CDR3 sequence: CASSYLGVEAFF. CDR3 in DNA: TGTGCCAGCAGTTACCTAGGGGTTGAAGCTTTCTTT.

There are many counts of this clonotype. This chain connects TRBV6-1 to TRBJ1-1; D gene uncertain. V shed 6 bases and J shed 3 bases, with 8 bases lying between them. In germline, CDR1 is MNHNS, CDR2 SASEGT. This CDR3 is built from 12 residues. CDR3 residues: CASSRRYTEAFF. The CDR3 DNA is TGTGCCAGCAGCCGAAGATACACTGAAGCTTTCTTT.

This clonotype was detected many times. The genes are TRBV24-1 and TRBJ2-2, with unresolved D. Germline V lookup: CDR1 KGHDR, CDR2 SFDVKD. V dropped 12 bases and J dropped 3 bases, with 13 bases sitting between them. CDR3 size: 13 residues. The CDR3 loop is CASVWGYTGELFF. The CDR3 coding sequence is TGTGCCTCCGTTTGGGGATACACCGGGGAGCTGTTTTTT.

This clonotype was seen a few times. This sequence joins TRBV24-1 and TRBJ1-5, with D uncertain. Trimming removed 5 bases at V and 4 bases at J, with 8 bases between. This CDR3 has 13 amino acids. In germline, CDR1 is KGHDR, CDR2 SFDVKD. The CDR3 bases are TGTGCCACCAGTGGGACGGAGAATCAGCCCCAGCATTTT. This translates into CATSGTENQPQHF.

The J gene is TRBJ1-5, the V gene TRBV12-3 or TRBV12-4; D gene uncertain. The CDR3 loop spans 14 amino acids. With 5 bases removed from V and 0 bases from J, the gap between germline ends came to 8 bases. The CDR3 region is CASSRVNSNQPQHF. Written as DNA, the CDR3 is TGTGCCAGCAGTAGGGTAAATAGCAATCAGCCCCAGCATTTT.

The J gene is TRBJ1-1, the V gene TRBV5-1, with D unclear. Germline CDR1 is SGHRS and CDR2 is YFSETQ. V was cut by 2 bases and J by 4 bases, with 15 bases left in between. This CDR3 has 15 amino acids. This chain's CDR3 is CASSFSRPPATEAFF. In DNA form, the CDR3 reads TGCGCCAGCAGCTTCAGCCGACCCCCGGCCACTGAAGCTTTCTTT.

In this sample, this clonotype turned up many times. The chain recombines TRBV6-5 with TRBJ2-7; D might be TRBD2 (6 bases). V lost 6 bases to trimming and J lost 1 base, with 31 bases between them. This CDR3 has 20 residues. Germline values: CDR1 MNHEY, CDR2 SVGAGI. For the CDR3, the DNA is TGTGCCAGCAGACCCTTGGGTGGGGGGTGGGCAACACCGAGATCCTACGAGCAGTACTTC. Protein: CASRPLGGGWATPRSYEQYF.

This clonotype has a count of ten or more. The chain couples TRBV7-9 to TRBJ2-3; no clear D. Germline V gene lookup returns CDR1 SEHNR and CDR2 FQNEAQ (reference sequence). This CDR3 has 18 amino acids. V lost 5 bases, J lost 0 bases, and 21 bases lay in between. The CDR3 loop reads CASSRILLAASSTDTQYF. CDR3 DNA sequence: TGTGCCAGCAGCCGAATACTACTGGCCGCGTCTAGCACAGATACGCAGTATTTT. The full variable domain, completed using reference TRBV7-9 and TRBJ2-3, is DTGVSQNPRHKITKRGQNVTFRCDPISEHNRLYWYRQTLGQGPEFLTYFQNEAQLEKSRLLSDRFSAERPKGSFSTLEIQRTEQGDSAMYLCASSRILLAASSTDTQYFGPGTRLTVL.

There are many counts of this clonotype. The genes are TRBV28 and TRBJ1-5, with 7 bases identical to TRBD1. Germline CDR1 MDHEN, CDR2 SYDVKM. This CDR3 contains 14 residues. The trim removed 6 bases at V and 3 bases at J, leaving 5 bases unmatched. As DNA, the CDR3 is TGTGCCAGCAGGGGGGGACAGTCCAATCAGCCCCAGCATTTT. Amino acid sequence: CASRGGQSNQPQHF. The complete variable domain, with remaining parts taken from reference TRBV28 and TRBJ1-5, reads DVKVTQSSRYLVKRTGEKVFLECVQDMDHENMFWYRQDPGLGLRLIYFSYDVKMKEKGDIPEGYSVSREKKERFSLILESASTNQTSMYLCASRGGQSNQPQHFGDGTRLSIL.

This clonotype was seen repeatedly, ten times or more. This sequence joins TRBV7-2 and TRBJ2-2, with 14 bases that match TRBD2. The CDR3 is 16 amino acids. The V and J ends lost 7 bases and 8 bases, in that order; junction bases with no gene match: 9. The germline CDR1 and CDR2 sequences are SGHTA and FQGNSA. The CDR3: CASNRGTSGRRGELFF. DNA of the CDR3: TGTGCCAGCAACCGGGGGACTAGCGGGAGAAGAGGGGAGCTGTTTTTT.